Below are 20 T cell receptor beta chains sequenced from a single sample in a study of immune heterogeneity within non-small cell lung tumors. TCR beta CDR3 was amplified by multiplex PCR, first round around 10 cycles, 32 V and 13 J primers. TCRdb used MiXCR to reprocess the multiplex PCR reads, holding one entry per CDR3 protein. This table holds 21,000 or so distinct CDR3 sequences, roughly 29% found once. Genomic DNA extracted from bulk tumor tissue served as template. A total of about 0.6 ug was used per sample. Several biopsies per primary tumor were taken during surgery, spaced as far apart as possible. Patients underwent curative surgery for untreated, newly diagnosed non-small cell lung cancer. Sequenced: lung tumor tissue. The receptor set was obtained from a man between 35 and 55 years old with non-small cell lung cancer.

In its sample, this clonotype was seen a few times. The chain couples TRBV2 to TRBJ1-1; D might be TRBD1 (5 bases). The CDR3 consists of 15 residues. V dropped 5 bases and J dropped 4 bases, with 17 bases sitting between them. Germline V CDR1 and CDR2: SNHLY, FYNNEI. CDR3 region: CASSPMGGSITEAFF. CDR3 nucleotides: TGTGCCAGCAGTCCTATGGGGGGAAGCATCACTGAAGCTTTCTTT.

This chain uses TRBV10-3 with TRBJ2-2; 9 bases are a match to TRBD1. The ends lost 6 bases at V and 6 bases at J; junction bases unmatched: 8. CDR1 and CDR2 (germline): ENHRY, SYGVKD. The CDR3 is 15 residues long. CDR3 nucleotides: TGTGCCATCAGGGGGACAGGGAGTGACGCCGGGGAGCTGTTTTTT. Its protein product is CAIRGTGSDAGELFF.

As concerns this clonotype: This may be a read error, as it is one base from a much larger clone. The chain uses TRBV12-3 or TRBV12-4 and TRBJ2-1; 7 bases fit TRBD2. The CDR3 covers 14 residues. The CDR3 region is CANSYFGGEGEQFF. CDR3 sequence (DNA): TGTGCCAACAGTTACTTTGGTGGGGAGGGTGAGCAGTTCTTC.

This chain uses TRBV20-1 with TRBJ1-1; 7 nucleotides line up with TRBD1. The CDR3 spans 15 residues. CDR1 DFQATT and CDR2 SNEGSKA come from the germline V gene (reference sequence). The ends lost 0 bases at V and 1 base at J; junction bases unmatched: 5. CDR3 sequence (DNA): TGCAGTGCTAGAGAGTTCGGGACAGCGAACACTGAAGCTTTCTTT. This translates into CSAREFGTANTEAFF.

This rearrangement joins TRBV6-2 or TRBV6-3 to TRBJ2-7; 14 bases are shared with TRBD2. Germline V gene lookup returns CDR1 MNHEY and CDR2 SVGEGT. J gave up 3 bases and V 9 bases, and 4 bases lay outside the gene matches. CDR3 length equals 14 residues. CDR3 residues: CARPGLAGVYEQYF. In DNA, the CDR3 is TGTGCCAGGCCGGGACTAGCGGGAGTCTACGAGCAGTACTTC.

The chain has TRBV5-6 and TRBJ2-7; D is perhaps TRBD2 (6 bases). Germline assignment: CDR1 SGHDT and CDR2 YYEEEE. The CDR3 runs to 14 residues. V was pared by 8 bases and J by 2 bases, with 17 bases between. The chain's CDR3 is CARKPGVPAYEQYF. CDR3 nucleotides: TGTGCCAGGAAGCCGGGGGTGCCCGCCTACGAGCAGTACTTC.

As regards this clonotype: A single base separates this from a much larger clone, so it may be a read error. The conserved phenylalanine or tryptophan normally closing the CDR3 is absent here, so this likely arose from a read error. V gene TRBV5-1 combines with J gene TRBJ1-6, with a tentative D call TRBD1 (5 bases). V lost 1 base, J lost 1 base, and 9 bases lay in between. CDR1 is SGHRS and CDR2 is YFSETQ in the germline V gene. The CDR3 consists of 16 residues. CDR3 residues: CASSLTEGSYNSPLHL. For the CDR3, the DNA is TGCGCCAGCAGCTTGACTGAGGGGTCCTATAATTCACCCCTCCACCTT.

The V gene is TRBV20-1, the J gene TRBJ1-5, with 7 bases aligning to TRBD1. This CDR3 comprises 15 residues. Germline V gene lookup returns CDR1 DFQATT and CDR2 SNEGSKA (reference sequence). V lost 2 bases, J lost 0 bases, and 4 bases stayed unmatched. The DNA for the CDR3 is TGCAGTGCTAGACAGGGGGAACTTAGCAATCAGCCCCAGCATTTT. Translation gives CSARQGELSNQPQHF.

About this clonotype: This clone may be a read error of a much larger clone one base away. J is TRBJ1-2 and V is TRBV5-1; D is undetermined. Between the trimmed V and J ends, which lost 0 bases and 1 base, there was a span of 7 bases. The CDR3 is made up of 14 amino acids. Germline V gene sequence: CDR1 SGHRS, CDR2 YFSETQ. CDR3 residues: CASSLAGRNYGYTF. CDR3 nucleotide sequence: TGCGCCAGCAGCTTGGCTGGGCGTAACTATGGCTACACCTTC.

This clonotype occurred many times. DNA of the CDR3: TGTGCCAGCAGTTACTCGGGACTAGCCAACTACGAGCAGTACTTC. This encodes CASSYSGLANYEQYF. The genes are TRBV6-2 or TRBV6-3 and TRBJ2-7, with 9 bases lining up with TRBD2. V shed 0 bases and J 3 bases; nucleotides not matched to a gene: 3. CDR3 size: 15 residues. Germline V gene sequence: CDR1 MNHEY, CDR2 SVGEGT.

This clonotype showed up just a few times. The chain couples TRBV19 to TRBJ2-3; maybe TRBD1 (6 bases). CDR1 is LNHDA, CDR2 SQIVND, per germline (reference sequence). V was cut by 5 bases and J by 2 bases, with 11 bases left in between. CDR3 length: 14 amino acids. The CDR3 loop reads CASSLRQATDTQYF. The CDR3 DNA reads as TGTGCCAGTAGTCTCCGACAGGCCACAGATACGCAGTATTTT.

This clonotype was counted ten times or more. The genes are TRBV7-9 and TRBJ2-7, with a weak D call TRBD1 (6 bases). This CDR3 region has 13 residues. The germline gives CDR1 SEHNR, CDR2 FQNEAQ (reference sequence). The ends were cut back, 5 bases at V and 6 bases at J, with 14 bases in the middle. The CDR3 region is CASSTGISGEQYF. The DNA for the CDR3 is TGTGCCAGCAGCACAGGGATTTCAGGCGAGCAGTACTTC.

A remark on this clonotype: Since a much larger clone is just one base distant, this may be a read error. This chain connects TRBV30 to TRBJ2-1; TRBD1 might be the D (6 bases). The CDR3 spans 15 residues. V was pared by 0 bases and J by 3 bases, with 12 bases between. Germline loops: CDR1 GTSNPN, CDR2 SVGIG (reference sequence). Here the CDR3 reads CAWSVGDTIYNEQFF. CDR3 DNA: TGTGCCTGGAGTGTTGGGGACACGATCTACAATGAGCAGTTCTTC.

This clonotype was counted many times. This chain's CDR3 is CASSVTGYEQYF. The CDR3 coding sequence is TGTGCCAGCAGCGTGACAGGGTACGAGCAGTACTTC. This chain connects TRBV11-2 to TRBJ2-7; TRBD1 aligns across 7 bases. CDR3 length: 12 amino acids. J gave up 4 bases and V 5 bases, and 2 bases lay outside the gene matches. The V gene's germline CDR1 is SGHAT and CDR2 FQNNGV.

This clonotype occurred a few times. The rearrangement joins TRBV6-1 to TRBJ1-4, with TRBD1 matching 8 bases. CDR3 length equals 15 residues. In germline, CDR1 is MNHNS, CDR2 SASEGT. The V and J ends lost 6 bases and 2 bases, in that order; junction bases with no gene match: 5. As DNA, the CDR3 is TGTGCCAGCAGCCAGAACAGGGGGACTAATGAAAAACTGTTTTTT. Encoded protein: CASSQNRGTNEKLFF.

Points on this clonotype: A read error may explain this, as a much larger clone is one base away. This chain connects TRBV5-1 to TRBJ1-1; D gene uncertain. Germline CDR1 is SGHRS and CDR2 is YFSETQ. Between the trimmed V and J ends, which lost 4 bases and 1 base, there was a span of 8 bases. The CDR3 length is 13 residues. The chain's CDR3 is CASSQHGNTEAFF. The DNA of the CDR3 is TGCGCCAGCAGCCAACATGGGAACACTGAAGCTTTCTTT.

CDR3 bases: TGCGCCAGCAGCCCGACGGATTTGGGCAACTATGGCTACACCTTC. It yields the protein CASSPTDLGNYGYTF. The chain employs TRBV5-1 and TRBJ1-2; no firm D call. Germline V gene data show CDR1 as SGHRS and CDR2 as YFSETQ. CDR3 length: 15 residues. V was clipped by 4 bases and J by 2 bases, with 15 bases between them.

By sample share, this clonotype is medium-sized. This chain's CDR3 is CASSLDRDQYF. CDR3 DNA: TGTGCCAGCAGCTTAGATCGCGACCAATACTTC. This chain links TRBV13 with TRBJ2-7; no clear D. V was shortened by 1 base and J by 13 bases, with 11 bases between the two germline ends. The length of the CDR3 is 11 residues. The germline V gene encodes CDR1 PRHDT and CDR2 FYEKMQ (reference sequence).

A word on this clonotype: The DNA is left out, because the CDR3 cannot be placed on it with certainty; the CDR3 is given as TCRdb lists it. The chain has TRBV5-1 and TRBJ2-2; the table's D call, TRBD2, has no DNA check behind it. Including both end residues, the CDR3 is 18 amino acids long. CDR1 is SGHRS, CDR2 YFSETQ, per germline. CDR3 in amino acids: CASSLKGFAGGNTGEPFF.

Points on this clonotype: This may come from a read error, since a much larger clone is one base off. The chain carries TRBV19 and TRBJ1-2; D remains unclear. Germline V CDR1 and CDR2: LNHDA, SQIVND (reference sequence). The V end was cut by 3 bases, the J end by 0 bases, with 5 bases between. The length of the CDR3 is 13 residues. The CDR3: CASSISSNYGYTF. CDR3 bases: TGTGCCAGTAGTATTAGTTCTAACTATGGCTACACCTTC.